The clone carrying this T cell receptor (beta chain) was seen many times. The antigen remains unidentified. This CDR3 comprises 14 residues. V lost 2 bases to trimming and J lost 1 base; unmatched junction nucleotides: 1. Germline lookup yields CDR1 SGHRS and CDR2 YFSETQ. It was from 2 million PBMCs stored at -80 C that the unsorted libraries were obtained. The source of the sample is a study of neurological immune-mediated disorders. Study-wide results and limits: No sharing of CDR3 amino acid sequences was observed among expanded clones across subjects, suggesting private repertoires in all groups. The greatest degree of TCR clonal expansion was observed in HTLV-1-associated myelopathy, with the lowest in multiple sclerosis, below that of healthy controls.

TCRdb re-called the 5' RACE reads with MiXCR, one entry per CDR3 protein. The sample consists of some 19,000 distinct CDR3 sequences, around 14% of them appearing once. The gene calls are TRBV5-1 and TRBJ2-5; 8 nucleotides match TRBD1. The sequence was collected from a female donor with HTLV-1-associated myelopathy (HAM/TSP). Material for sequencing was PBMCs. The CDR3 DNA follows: TGCGCCAGCAGCTTCGGACAGGGCCAAGAGACCCAGTACTTC. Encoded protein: CASSFGQGQETQYF.